These 21 T cell receptor beta chains originate from one sample sequenced in a study of regulatory T cells in long-lasting Graves disease. HTBI primers from iRepertoire and Arm-PCR of CDR3 regions yielded the TCR beta libraries. TCRdb analysed the multiplex PCR reads with MiXCR anew, one entry per CDR3 protein. This table holds hundreds of thousands of distinct CDR3 sequences, roughly 15% found once. Time point of the sample: newly diagnosed GD, antithyroid drugs for less than 3 months. Generation of the TCR library employed RNA extracted from PBMCs. The same sample was also used in a study of T cells in Graves' hyperthyroidism and ophthalmopathy.

The sample here was peripheral blood mononuclear cells (PBMCs), taken at new diagnosis, from a patient treated with antithyroid drugs. These receptors originate from a woman in her thirties with Graves disease.

To note about this clonotype: A much larger clone is a single base away; this may be a read error. CDR3 protein: CASSPRVTPYNEQFF. In DNA, the CDR3 is TGTGCCAGCAGTCCGCGCGTGACACCCTACAATGAGCAGTTCTTC. This sequence joins TRBV28 and TRBJ2-1; no firm D call. The CDR3 is made up of 15 amino acids. Deletions cut 5 bases from V and 2 bases from J, with 13 bases between. CDR1 is MDHEN and CDR2 is SYDVKM in the germline V gene.

This clonotype was found many times. J is TRBJ2-2 and V is TRBV30; 9 bases are a match to TRBD1. Germline V gives CDR1 GTSNPN, CDR2 SVGIG (reference sequence). Trimming took 1 base from V and 7 from J; bases not matched to a gene: 7. The CDR3 is 15 residues long. CDR3 nucleotide sequence: TGTGCCTGGAGTGCAACAGGGGGCGAGGTCGGGGAGCTGTTTTTT. This gives the protein CAWSATGGEVGELFF. The full variable domain, with the rest looked up from reference TRBV30 and TRBJ2-2, is SQTIHQWPATLVQPVGSPLSLECTVEGTSNPNLYWYRQAAGRGLQLLFYSVGIGQISSEVPQNLSASRPQDRQFILSSKKLLLSDSGFYLCAWSATGGEVGELFFGEGSRLTVL.

This clonotype was seen many times. The J gene is TRBJ1-2, the V gene TRBV6-1; D possibly corresponds to TRBD1 (5 bases). V was shortened by 5 bases and J by 4 bases, with 11 bases between the two germline ends. This CDR3 spans 13 amino acids. Germline CDR1 and CDR2: MNHNS and SASEGT. For the CDR3, the DNA is TGTGCCAGCAGTAAGGGACGGCTCTATGGCTACACCTTC. This gives the protein CASSKGRLYGYTF.

This clonotype came up a few times. The chain recombines TRBV12-3 or TRBV12-4 with TRBJ2-7; weak D call: TRBD1 (5 bases). This CDR3 has 13 amino acids. The germline V and J ends were trimmed by 5 bases and 2 bases, with 10 bases remaining between them. The CDR3 DNA sequence: TGTGCCAGCAGTCGTGGCAGGGCCTACGAGCAGTACTTC. As protein: CASSRGRAYEQYF.

This clonotype was detected only a few times. The V gene is TRBV6-5, the J gene TRBJ1-5; 10 positions agree with TRBD1. This CDR3 region has 18 residues. In germline, CDR1 is MNHEY, CDR2 SVGAGI. V was pared by 2 bases and J by 0 bases, with 7 bases of the junction left unmatched. As DNA, the CDR3 is TGTGCCAGCAGTTACCAAGCAGGGACAGGGGATAGCAATCAGCCCCAGCATTTT. This codes for CASSYQAGTGDSNQPQHF.

There are many counts of this clonotype. The chain links TRBV3-1 to TRBJ1-1; weak D call: TRBD1 (5 bases). The germline gives CDR1 LGHDT, CDR2 YNNKEL (reference sequence). CDR3 size: 15 residues. The V end lost 4 bases, the J end lost 1 base, and 13 bases lay between the germline ends. In DNA form, the CDR3 reads TGTGCCAGCAGCCCGAAATCCGGGGGGAACACTGAAGCTTTCTTT. Translating gives CASSPKSGGNTEAFF.

This clonotype was seen only a few times. The chain employs TRBV20-1 and TRBJ1-3, with no clear D. The CDR3 is 14 residues long. The V gene's germline CDR1 is DFQATT and CDR2 SNEGSKA (reference sequence). Trimming shortened V by 3 bases and J by 0 bases, and 9 bases separated the two germline ends. The CDR3 region is CSARRLYSGNTIYF. CDR3 DNA: TGCAGTGCTAGGCGATTATACTCTGGAAACACCATATATTTT.

J is TRBJ2-7 and V is TRBV5-8, with D perhaps TRBD2 (5 bases). The germline V and J ends were trimmed by 3 bases and 4 bases, with 20 bases remaining between them. Germline V gene lookup returns CDR1 SGHTS and CDR2 YDEGEE. There are 16 residues in the CDR3. The CDR3 DNA reads TGTGCCAGCAGCTCTGGTGTCGGGATGCCGATTTACGAGCAGTACTTC. It translates to CASSSGVGMPIYEQYF.

This clonotype was observed at least ten times. The chain uses TRBV28 and TRBJ1-3; D might be TRBD1 (6 bases). V lost 6 bases, J lost 6 bases, and 24 bases lay in between. CDR1 and CDR2 (germline): MDHEN, SYDVKM. The CDR3 totals 17 residues. The CDR3 sequence is CASSVPTGSLNQNTIYF. The CDR3 bases are TGTGCCAGCAGCGTACCCACAGGGTCCCTGAATCAAAACACCATATATTTT.

The chain uses TRBV2 and TRBJ2-7; TRBD1 aligns across 12 bases. Germline V gene lookup returns CDR1 SNHLY and CDR2 FYNNEI. The CDR3 runs 15 residues. V lost 6 bases and J lost 3; bases outside the gene matches: 6. The chain's CDR3 is CASRGTGGAVYEQYF. The CDR3 DNA reads TGTGCCAGCAGGGGGACAGGGGGCGCAGTCTACGAGCAGTACTTC.

Note on this clonotype: A read error is the likely source, as a far larger clone sits one nucleotide away. The rearrangement joins TRBV14 to TRBJ2-7, with TRBD1 identical over 10 bases. The germline CDR1 and CDR2 sequences are SGHDN and FVKESK. The CDR3 is 15 amino acids. V lost 4 bases, J lost 2 bases, and 5 bases stayed unmatched. The CDR3 sequence is CASSPRTGGTYEQYF. CDR3 bases: TGTGCCAGCAGCCCCAGGACAGGGGGGACCTACGAGCAGTACTTC. The complete variable domain, with remaining parts taken from reference TRBV14 and TRBJ2-7, reads EAGVTQFPSHSVIEKGQTVTLRCDPISGHDNLYWYRRVMGKEIKFLLHFVKESKQDESGMPNNRFLAERTGGTYSTLKVQPAELEDSGVYFCASSPRTGGTYEQYFGPGTRLTVT.

Note on this clonotype: Given a much more abundant clone one base away, this may be a read error. The V gene is TRBV30, the J gene TRBJ2-7; D is perhaps TRBD1 or TRBD2 (5 bases each). CDR3 length: 14 amino acids. V lost 4 bases and J lost 2, with 15 bases in between. Germline loops: CDR1 GTSNPN, CDR2 SVGIG (reference sequence). Written as DNA, the CDR3 is TGTGCCTGGACCTGGACAAGGGAGACCTACGAGCAGTACTTC. This translates into CAWTWTRETYEQYF.

This clonotype has more than one count but fewer than ten. The chain uses TRBV20-1 and TRBJ2-7; D possibly corresponds to TRBD2 (5 bases). Germline V gene data show CDR1 as DFQATT and CDR2 as SNEGSKA (reference sequence). The CDR3 totals 14 residues. Trimming shortened V by 2 bases and J by 0 bases, and 11 bases separated the two germline ends. The DNA for the CDR3 is TGCAGTGCTAGACGGACTTCGAGCTCCTACGAGCAGTACTTC. It is translated as CSARRTSSSYEQYF.

The chain uses TRBV6-5 and TRBJ2-3; D is unclear. Trimming shortened V by 4 bases and J by 4 bases, and 6 bases separated the two germline ends. CDR3 length: 12 residues. Germline V lookup: CDR1 MNHEY, CDR2 SVGAGI. CDR3 sequence reads: CASSSFADTQYF. In nucleotides, the CDR3 is TGTGCCAGCAGTTCCTTCGCAGATACGCAGTATTTT.

As to this clonotype: No conserved phenylalanine or tryptophan ends this CDR3, so it is likely a read error. The rearrangement uses TRBV18 and TRBJ2-7; D unresolved. Germline-derived CDR1 and CDR2 are KGHSH and LQKENI. The CDR3 spans 14 residues. V gave up 6 bases and J gave up 3 bases, with 15 bases separating them. As DNA, the CDR3 is TGTGCCAGCTCCGATGTAGGAGCAATCTACGAGCAGTACCTC. This translates into CASSDVGAIYEQYL.

The chain links TRBV7-2 to TRBJ2-1, with 9 bases lining up with TRBD2. The CDR3 length is 20 residues. V was clipped by 1 base and J by 6 bases; unmatched bases: 19. In germline, CDR1 is SGHTA, CDR2 FQGNSA. The CDR3 loop reads CASSLVIRREGRPGFNEQFF. In nucleotides, the CDR3 is TGTGCCAGCAGCTTAGTAATTAGGCGGGAGGGCCGGCCGGGGTTCAATGAGCAGTTCTTC.

In its sample, this clonotype was seen many times. CDR3 amino acids: CASSGIRQSLTGELFF. DNA for the CDR3: TGTGCCAGCAGCGGGATTAGGCAGTCGCTAACCGGGGAGCTGTTTTTT. This chain uses TRBV28 with TRBJ2-2; the D gene is possibly TRBD2 (5 bases). Germline V gene sequence: CDR1 MDHEN, CDR2 SYDVKM. CDR3 length equals 16 residues. Deletions cut 6 bases from V and 5 bases from J, with 19 bases between.

The rearrangement joins TRBV27 to TRBJ2-2; 8 bases line up with TRBD2. The germline V gene has CDR1 MNHEY and CDR2 SMNVEV (reference sequence). The trim removed 4 bases at V and 4 bases at J, leaving 5 bases unmatched. The CDR3 totals 15 residues. CDR3: CASSSRGGVTGELFF. CDR3 DNA: TGTGCCAGCAGTTCCCGGGGGGGAGTCACCGGGGAGCTGTTTTTT.

This clonotype was counted ten times or more. This chain connects TRBV10-3 to TRBJ1-1; 9 bases agree with TRBD1. V lost 2 bases and J lost 6; bases outside the gene matches: 1. The CDR3 totals 13 residues. The germline CDR1 and CDR2 sequences are ENHRY and SYGVKD. The CDR3 DNA reads TGTGCCATCAGTGAGACAGGGGGCTCTGAAGCTTTCTTT. It translates to CAISETGGSEAFF.

Concerning this clonotype itself: Just one base apart from a much larger clone, this may be a read error. The V call is TRBV7-9, the J call TRBJ2-5, with D hard to call. Trimming cost V 2 bases and J 1 base, with 11 bases left between them. This CDR3 has 15 residues. The V gene's germline CDR1 is SEHNR and CDR2 FQNEAQ (reference sequence). CDR3 amino acids: CASSLFEPPQETQYF. The CDR3 region has the DNA TGTGCCAGCAGCTTATTCGAGCCCCCCCAAGAGACCCAGTACTTC.

This clonotype was found a few times. The rearrangement uses TRBV7-9 and TRBJ2-2; perhaps TRBD2 as D (6 bases). The V gene lost 0 bases and the J gene lost 6 bases, with 17 bases spanning the gap. CDR3 length equals 17 residues. Germline values: CDR1 SEHNR, CDR2 FQNEAQ (reference sequence). The CDR3: CASSLALTRGFAGELFF. CDR3 bases: TGTGCCAGCAGCTTAGCCTTGACTAGAGGGTTCGCCGGGGAGCTGTTTTTT.